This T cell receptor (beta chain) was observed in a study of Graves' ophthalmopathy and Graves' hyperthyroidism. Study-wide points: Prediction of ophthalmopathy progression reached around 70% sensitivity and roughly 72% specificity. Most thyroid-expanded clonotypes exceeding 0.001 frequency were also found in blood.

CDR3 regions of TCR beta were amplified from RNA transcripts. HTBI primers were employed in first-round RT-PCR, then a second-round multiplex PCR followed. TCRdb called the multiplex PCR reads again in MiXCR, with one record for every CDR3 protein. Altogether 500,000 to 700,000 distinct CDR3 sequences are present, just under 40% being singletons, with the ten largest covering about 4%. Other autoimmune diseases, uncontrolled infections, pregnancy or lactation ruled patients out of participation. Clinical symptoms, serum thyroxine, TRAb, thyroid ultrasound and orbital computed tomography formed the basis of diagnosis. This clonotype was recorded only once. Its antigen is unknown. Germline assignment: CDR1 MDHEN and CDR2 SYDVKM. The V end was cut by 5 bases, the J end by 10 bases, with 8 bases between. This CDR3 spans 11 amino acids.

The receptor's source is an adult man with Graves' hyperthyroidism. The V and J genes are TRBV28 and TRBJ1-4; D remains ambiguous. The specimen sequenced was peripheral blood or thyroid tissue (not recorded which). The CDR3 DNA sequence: TGTGCCAGCAGTAACGGACCAAAACTGTTTTTT. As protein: CASSNGPKLFF.